This T cell receptor (beta chain) was captured in a study of cytomegalovirus exposure and HLA in healthy donors. Trimming took 0 bases from V and 7 from J; bases not matched to a gene: 8. Germline lookup yields CDR1 SGDLS and CDR2 YYNGEE. The CDR3 has 16 residues. Regarding donors, all were healthy bone marrow donors. Nominally healthy donors were sampled, though unrecorded immune exposures were likely. General study points: A later analysis found that most CMV-associated TCR beta chains appeared HLA-restricted.

With regard to this clone: No antigen is known for it.

PCR was performed using 60 Vbeta and 13 Jbeta primers. Some clones are missing from TCRdb's copy, which holds only in-frame ones; the method was immunoSEQ multiplex PCR. The data hold some 150,000 clones, with roughly 80% observed a single time. The sequencing sample was made of PBMCs. The source is a male donor in good health and CMV-seronegative. This chain uses TRBV9 with TRBJ2-1; 9 bases agree with TRBD2. The CDR3 region has the DNA TGTGCCAGCAGCGTAGCTGCGGGAGGGACTCTAAATGAGCAGTTCTTC. Translated: CASSVAAGGTLNEQFF.